These 18 T cell receptor beta chains came from one sample sequenced in a study of cytomegalovirus exposure and HLA in healthy donors. Amplification used 60 Vbeta primers and 13 Jbeta primers. The data were produced by immunoSEQ multiplex PCR, yet TCRdb's version contains in-frame clones alone and is incomplete. This sample has hundreds of thousands of clones, with approximately 84% found just once. Sequencing was done on a sample of PBMCs. The receptors stem from a woman in her thirties or forties in good health and CMV-seronegative.

About this clone itself: Additional DNA sequences in this sample encode the identical CDR3. This chain joins TRBV11-3 and TRBJ2-7; D possibly corresponds to TRBD1 (5 bases). V lost 5 bases, J lost 0 bases, and 11 bases lay in between. In germline, CDR1 is SGHNT, CDR2 YENEEA. There are 14 residues in the CDR3. CDR3 protein: CASSPQGSSYEQYF. The CDR3 DNA sequence: TGTGCCAGCAGCCCTCAGGGAAGCTCCTACGAGCAGTACTTC.

This clone was counted once. CDR3 DNA: TGTGCCAGCAGCTCCTGGGACAGCTACGAGCAGTACTTC. The encoded protein is CASSSWDSYEQYF. This sequence joins TRBV5-6 and TRBJ2-7, with TRBD1 identical over 7 bases. The V and J ends lost 3 bases and 3 bases, in that order; junction bases with no gene match: 3. This CDR3 contains 13 residues. Per germline, CDR1 SGHDT and CDR2 YYEEEE. The whole variable domain, remainder taken from reference TRBV5-6 and TRBJ2-7, is DAGVTQSPTHLIKTRGQQVTLRCSPKSGHDTVSWYQQALGQGPQFIFQYYEEEERQRGNFPDRFSGHQFPNYSSELNVNALLLGDSALYLCASSSWDSYEQYFGPGTRLTVT.

The V gene is TRBV15, the J gene TRBJ2-3; 9 nucleotides match TRBD2. The germline CDR1 and CDR2 sequences are LNHNV and YYDKDF (reference sequence). V lost 1 base to trimming and J lost 0 bases; unmatched junction nucleotides: 2. The CDR3 is made up of 16 amino acids. The CDR3 coding sequence is TGTGCCACCAGCAGAGTCGCGGGGGGGAGCACAGATACGCAGTATTTT. It translates to CATSRVAGGSTDTQYF.

The genes are TRBV2 and TRBJ2-3; 8 bases fit TRBD2. V gave up 6 bases and J gave up 0 bases; unmatched junction bases: 8. This CDR3 comprises 16 residues. In germline, CDR1 is SNHLY, CDR2 FYNNEI. The chain's CDR3 is CASRYRGGRSTDTQYF. CDR3 coding DNA: TGTGCCAGCAGATACCGGGGGGGCCGGAGCACAGATACGCAGTATTTT.

The rearrangement links TRBV7-6 to TRBJ2-7, with D hard to call. Germline V CDR1 and CDR2: SGHVS, FNYEAQ. The CDR3 sequence is 16 residues long. Between the trimmed V and J ends, which lost 1 base and 2 bases, there was a span of 15 bases. CDR3 sequence (DNA): TGTGCCAGCAGCTTAGAAGGCCCGGGTCACGCCTACGAGCAGTACTTC. Translating it yields CASSLEGPGHAYEQYF. The full variable domain, in which reference TRBV7-6 and TRBJ2-7 provide the parts outside the CDR3, is GAGVSQSPRYKVTKRGQDVALRCDPISGHVSLYWYRQALGQGPEFLTYFNYEAQQDKSGLPNDRFSAERPEGSISTLTIQRTEQRDSAMYRCASSLEGPGHAYEQYFGPGTRLTVT.

This chain connects TRBV4-2 to TRBJ1-1, with no clear D. Germline CDR1 and CDR2: LGHNA and YNFKEQ. V gave up 3 bases and J gave up 0 bases, with 8 bases separating them. The CDR3 sequence is 14 residues long. CDR3 sequence reads: CASSQIGMNTEAFF. In DNA, the CDR3 is TGTGCCAGCAGCCAGATCGGGATGAACACTGAAGCTTTCTTT.

V and J are TRBV28 and TRBJ1-1; no reliable D call. The V and J ends lost 4 bases and 2 bases respectively, with 17 bases between them. Germline lookup yields CDR1 MDHEN and CDR2 SYDVKM. This CDR3 is built from 16 residues. CDR3 region: CASSSGPGRENTEAFF. CDR3 nucleotide sequence: TGTGCCAGCAGTTCCGGCCCTGGACGGGAAAACACTGAAGCTTTCTTT.

The chain links TRBV19 to TRBJ2-1; TRBD1 matches at 8 bases. The CDR3 totals 13 residues. After removal of 9 bases from V and 6 bases from J, the junction contained 7 bases not matched to a gene. Germline V gives CDR1 LNHDA, CDR2 SQIVND (reference sequence). The CDR3 DNA is TGTGCCAGCTCCTTTACAGGGGGCAATGAGCAGTTCTTC. The encoded protein is CASSFTGGNEQFF.

This clone was seen a single time. This chain links TRBV28 with TRBJ1-5; no firm D call. CDR3 length: 13 amino acids. Germline V gives CDR1 MDHEN, CDR2 SYDVKM. Trimming shortened V by 8 bases and J by 3 bases, and 11 bases separated the two germline ends. The CDR3 loop reads CASSGRNNQPQHF. In DNA, the CDR3 is TGTGCCAGCTCAGGCAGGAACAATCAGCCCCAGCATTTT.

The rearrangement uses TRBV6-5 and TRBJ1-2, with 8 positions matching TRBD1. Germline V gives CDR1 MNHEY, CDR2 SVGAGI. With 5 bases clipped from V and 5 bases from J, the junction kept 4 bases outside the gene matches. The CDR3 runs 13 residues. Here the CDR3 reads CASSLNRGYGYTF. As DNA, the CDR3 is TGTGCCAGCAGTCTAAACAGGGGGTATGGCTACACCTTC.

This rearrangement joins TRBV27 to TRBJ2-7; D is perhaps TRBD2 (7 bases). Germline CDR1 and CDR2: MNHEY and SMNVEV (reference sequence). The CDR3 has 15 amino acids. V dropped 7 bases and J dropped 0 bases, with 16 bases sitting between them. For the CDR3, the DNA is TGTGCCAGCAACGGACGGGGGGCCGGCTCCTACGAGCAGTACTTC. Translating gives CASNGRGAGSYEQYF.

The CDR3 is CASSPSGAGNVNTEAFF. Here the CDR3 DNA reads TGTGCCAGTAGTCCATCAGGGGCCGGGAATGTGAACACTGAAGCTTTCTTT. The V call is TRBV19, the J call TRBJ1-1, with D perhaps TRBD1 (6 bases). The CDR3 sequence is 17 residues long. The germline V gene has CDR1 LNHDA and CDR2 SQIVND (reference sequence). V was shortened by 5 bases and J by 0 bases, with 19 bases between the two germline ends.

The V and J genes are TRBV6-5 and TRBJ2-7; 8 bases fit TRBD2. The CDR3 runs 14 residues. Germline V lookup: CDR1 MNHEY, CDR2 SVGAGI. The V and J ends lost 2 bases and 7 bases, in that order; junction bases with no gene match: 7. The CDR3 DNA reads as TGTGCCAGCAGTTACGTCGCGGGGGGCGAGGAGCAGTACTTC. Translation: CASSYVAGGEEQYF.

The chain couples TRBV6-1 to TRBJ2-5; a weak D match, TRBD1 (5 bases). Germline assignment: CDR1 MNHNS and CDR2 SASEGT. V lost 4 bases and J lost 5, with 11 bases in between. The CDR3 spans 13 residues. CDR3 amino acids: CASSGGTYETQYF. The CDR3 coding sequence is TGTGCCAGCAGTGGGGGCACTTATGAGACCCAGTACTTC.

The chain links TRBV5-6 to TRBJ2-1, with a possible D match to TRBD1 (6 bases). Trimming shortened V by 1 base and J by 4 bases, and 12 bases separated the two germline ends. CDR1 and CDR2 (germline): SGHDT, YYEEEE. The CDR3 has 15 residues. The CDR3 spells CASSLFQGSYNEQFF. CDR3 in DNA: TGTGCCAGCAGCTTGTTTCAGGGGTCTTACAATGAGCAGTTCTTC.

The table lists this clone with a count of one. In DNA form, the CDR3 reads TGTGCCAGCAGTTTCGCACAGGGGGATCAGCCCCAGCATTTT. This sequence encodes CASSFAQGDQPQHF. The chain recombines TRBV27 with TRBJ1-5; 8 bases are a match to TRBD1. Germline V gene lookup returns CDR1 MNHEY and CDR2 SMNVEV (reference sequence). The trim removed 3 bases at V and 5 bases at J, leaving 3 bases unmatched. The CDR3 extends over 14 amino acids.

V usage is TRBV5-1 and J usage is TRBJ1-1, with 12 nucleotides matching TRBD1. CDR3 size: 14 residues. Losses at the gene ends were 4 bases for V and 6 bases for J; bases not matched to a gene: 4. The germline CDR1 and CDR2 sequences are SGHRS and YFSETQ. The CDR3 sequence: CASSTGTGGSEAFF. As DNA, the CDR3 is TGCGCCAGCAGCACCGGGACAGGGGGCTCTGAAGCTTTCTTT.

The V call is TRBV5-4, the J call TRBJ2-3, with a weak D call TRBD1 (7 bases). V lost 4 bases to trimming and J lost 4 bases, with 16 bases between them. Germline loops: CDR1 SGHNT, CDR2 YYREEE (reference sequence). The CDR3 spans 15 residues. The CDR3 protein is CASSRGTVAPDTQYF. CDR3 bases: TGTGCCAGCAGCCGCGGGACAGTAGCTCCAGATACGCAGTATTTT.